This note documents a single T cell receptor beta chain sequence. Here immunoSEQ multiplex PCR was the method, and the copy in TCRdb shows in-frame clones only, minus some. The sample lists about 97,000 clones; just over 90% were seen once. This record comes from a study of T cell changes during pregnancy in multiple sclerosis. The CDR3 covers 14 residues. V trimming: 4 bases; J trimming: 7 bases; junction bases outside the gene matches: 6. Germline CDR1 LNHDA, CDR2 SQIVND (reference sequence). Sequenced here: peripheral blood, sampled in the second trimester of pregnancy. The source is a female donor in good health, enrolled as a control in a pregnancy study. The J gene is TRBJ2-1, the V gene TRBV19, with TRBD1 matching over 8 bases. Here the CDR3 DNA reads TGTGCCAGTAGTACCCGACAGGGGAGGAATGAGCAGTTCTTC. Translated, it gives CASSTRQGRNEQFF.